Listed below are T cell receptor beta chains from one sample, sequenced in a study of blood T cell repertoires in COVID-19. The repertoire was sequenced with immunoSEQ multiplex PCR; TCRdb's copy has only in-frame clones and lacks some. The profile covers 380,000 or so clones, with more than 75% appearing a single time and 1% to 1.5% taken by the ten largest. Sequenced sample: PBMCs or T cells enriched from blood (not recorded which). The origin of the receptors is a man between 25 and 39 years old who had recovered from COVID-19. Both conserved end residues are part of each CDR3. Each record gives: D gene, clone size, V gene, J gene, CDR3 DNA, CDR3 protein. D genes are given only for firm matches. Clone sizes are given selectively: once, few, many, or a class where the clone is expanded.

d_call: .
clone_size: .
v_call: TRBV7-2
j_call: TRBJ1-5
cdr3_nt: TGTGCCAGCAGCCCGATCAGTGATGGTCAGCCCCAGCATTTT
cdr3_aa: CASSPISDGQPQHF

d_call: TRBD1
clone_size: .
v_call: TRBV6-2/TRBV6-3
j_call: TRBJ1-5
cdr3_nt: TGTGCCAGCAGTTACTTACAGGGGAAGAACCAGCCCCAGCATTTT
cdr3_aa: CASSYLQGKNQPQHF

d_call: TRBD1
clone_size: .
v_call: TRBV6-5
j_call: TRBJ1-4
cdr3_nt: TGTGCCAGCAGCGGGACAGGGGGGAGGCGAGAAAAACTGTTTTTT
cdr3_aa: CASSGTGGRREKLFF

d_call: .
clone_size: few
v_call: TRBV4-2
j_call: TRBJ2-3
cdr3_nt: TGTGCCAGCAGCCAAGGGGGGAGGCCAGAAGGAGATACGCAGTATTTT
cdr3_aa: CASSQGGRPEGDTQYF

d_call: TRBD1
clone_size: .
v_call: TRBV7-2
j_call: TRBJ1-2
cdr3_nt: TGTGCCAGCAGCCTTATGGGACAGCTTAGCTATGGCTACACCTTC
cdr3_aa: CASSLMGQLSYGYTF

d_call: .
clone_size: .
v_call: TRBV12-3/TRBV12-4
j_call: TRBJ1-1
cdr3_nt: TGTGCCAGCAGTCCGACAGTAAACACTGAAGCTTTCTTT
cdr3_aa: CASSPTVNTEAFF

d_call: .
clone_size: .
v_call: TRBV5-4
j_call: TRBJ1-2
cdr3_nt: TGTGCCAGCAGCTCCGGGACTCCCGCCGGAAACTATGGCTACACCTTC
cdr3_aa: CASSSGTPAGNYGYTF

d_call: .
clone_size: .
v_call: TRBV7-9
j_call: TRBJ1-2
cdr3_nt: TGTGCCAGCAGCTTAGCGAGCAACTATGGCTACACCTTC
cdr3_aa: CASSLASNYGYTF

d_call: .
clone_size: .
v_call: TRBV25-1
j_call: TRBJ2-3
cdr3_nt: TGTGCCAGCAGTTCGGGTACGCAGTATTTT
cdr3_aa: CASSSGTQYF

d_call: .
clone_size: few
v_call: TRBV30
j_call: TRBJ2-5
cdr3_nt: TGTGCCTGTAAATTGGGGGGAGAGACCCAGTACTTC
cdr3_aa: CACKLGGETQYF

d_call: .
clone_size: .
v_call: TRBV27
j_call: TRBJ2-3
cdr3_nt: TGTGCCAGCAGGAGGGTGAGGACAGATACGCAGTATTTT
cdr3_aa: CASRRVRTDTQYF

d_call: .
clone_size: .
v_call: TRBV27
j_call: TRBJ2-2
cdr3_nt: TGTGCCAGCAGTTTATCGACAGGGAACACCGGGGAGCTGTTTTTT
cdr3_aa: CASSLSTGNTGELFF

d_call: TRBD2
clone_size: .
v_call: TRBV18
j_call: TRBJ2-1
cdr3_nt: TGTGCCAGCTCACCACCCCTAGCGGGGGGGCTCTCCTACAATGAGCAGTTCTTC
cdr3_aa: CASSPPLAGGLSYNEQFF

d_call: .
clone_size: .
v_call: TRBV6-5
j_call: TRBJ2-2
cdr3_nt: TGTGCCAGCAGACAGGTGAACACCGGGGAGCTGTTTTTT
cdr3_aa: CASRQVNTGELFF

d_call: .
clone_size: .
v_call: TRBV7-8
j_call: TRBJ1-6
cdr3_nt: TGTGCCAGCAGCCCCGGGAGGCCGGGACGTTTAGGTTCACCCCTCCACTTT
cdr3_aa: CASSPGRPGRLGSPLHF

d_call: .
clone_size: .
v_call: TRBV19
j_call: TRBJ2-5
cdr3_nt: TGTGCCAGTAGTAAAACAGGGCTTGAAGAGACCCAGTACTTC
cdr3_aa: CASSKTGLEETQYF

d_call: TRBD1
clone_size: .
v_call: TRBV23-1
j_call: TRBJ1-5
cdr3_nt: TGCGCCAGCGTATCTCGGGACAGTTTCGACCTAAGCAATCAGCCCCAGCATTTT
cdr3_aa: CASVSRDSFDLSNQPQHF

d_call: TRBD1
clone_size: .
v_call: TRBV5-1
j_call: TRBJ2-6
cdr3_nt: TGCGCCAGCAGCTTAGACAGGGCGGGGGCCAACGTCCTGACTTTC
cdr3_aa: CASSLDRAGANVLTF

d_call: .
clone_size: .
v_call: TRBV5-8
j_call: TRBJ1-5
cdr3_nt: TGTGCCAGCACCCCGTCTCTGAATCAGCCCCAGCATTTT
cdr3_aa: CASTPSLNQPQHF

d_call: .
clone_size: .
v_call: TRBV5-4
j_call: TRBJ2-3
cdr3_nt: TGTGCCAGCAGCTTGGAAGGGGGTTTACAAGATACGCAGTATTTT
cdr3_aa: CASSLEGGLQDTQYF

d_call: .
clone_size: .
v_call: TRBV11-2
j_call: TRBJ2-7
cdr3_nt: TGTGCCAGCAGCTTAGCACGGGGGTTCGAGCAGTACTTC
cdr3_aa: CASSLARGFEQYF

d_call: .
clone_size: .
v_call: TRBV12-3/TRBV12-4
j_call: TRBJ1-3
cdr3_nt: TGTGCCAGCAGTTTGGCCCAGGGGCCATTATATTTT
cdr3_aa: CASSLAQGPLYF

d_call: TRBD1
clone_size: .
v_call: TRBV5-5
j_call: TRBJ1-1
cdr3_nt: TGTGCCAGCAGCTGGGGACAGGGGGGGAACACTGAAGCTTTCTTT
cdr3_aa: CASSWGQGGNTEAFF

d_call: TRBD1
clone_size: .
v_call: TRBV6-5
j_call: TRBJ1-2
cdr3_nt: TGTGCCAGCAGTCAGCTGGGGACAGAGCGGGATGGCTACACCTTC
cdr3_aa: CASSQLGTERDGYTF

d_call: TRBD1
clone_size: few
v_call: TRBV3-1/TRBV3-2
j_call: TRBJ1-5
cdr3_nt: TGTGCCAGCAGCCAAGGACAGGGCCTTAGCAATCAGCCCCAGCATTTT
cdr3_aa: CASSQGQGLSNQPQHF

d_call: TRBD1
clone_size: .
v_call: TRBV13
j_call: TRBJ2-7
cdr3_nt: TGTGCCAGCAGCTGGGGACAGGGTAGAGCCTACGAGCAGTACTTC
cdr3_aa: CASSWGQGRAYEQYF

d_call: .
clone_size: .
v_call: TRBV19
j_call: TRBJ1-5
cdr3_nt: TGTGCCAGTAGGGGGCAGGGTAATCAGCCCCAGCATTTT
cdr3_aa: CASRGQGNQPQHF

d_call: .
clone_size: .
v_call: TRBV6-1
j_call: TRBJ2-7
cdr3_nt: TGTGCCAGCAGTGAAGGACAGGATTTCTCCTACGAGCAGTACTTC
cdr3_aa: CASSEGQDFSYEQYF

d_call: TRBD1
clone_size: .
v_call: TRBV7-9
j_call: TRBJ1-2
cdr3_nt: TGTGCCAGCAGCCAGCGCGGTGTTGAGGGGGCGCGATTTTTTGGCTACACCTTC
cdr3_aa: CASSQRGVEGARFFGYTF

d_call: .
clone_size: .
v_call: TRBV10-3
j_call: TRBJ2-7
cdr3_nt: TGTGCCATCAGTGAACCGTTCACCGGGACACCTGCCTACGAGCAGTACTTC
cdr3_aa: CAISEPFTGTPAYEQYF

d_call: .
clone_size: .
v_call: TRBV30
j_call: TRBJ1-1
cdr3_nt: TGTGCCTGGGGGGAGACAGCCATTTACACTGAAGCTTTCTTT
cdr3_aa: CAWGETAIYTEAFF

d_call: .
clone_size: .
v_call: TRBV2
j_call: TRBJ1-1
cdr3_nt: TGTGCCAGCAATCAGGGCGGCATGAACACTGAAGCTTTCTTT
cdr3_aa: CASNQGGMNTEAFF

d_call: .
clone_size: .
v_call: TRBV28
j_call: TRBJ1-6
cdr3_nt: TGTGCCAGCAGCTTCCCGACAGGCCTGTCACCCCTCCACTTT
cdr3_aa: CASSFPTGLSPLHF

d_call: .
clone_size: once
v_call: TRBV4-3
j_call: TRBJ2-1
cdr3_nt: TGCGCCAGCAGCCAAAACCCCGGGGCCGGAGGGGATGAGCAGTTCTTC
cdr3_aa: CASSQNPGAGGDEQFF

d_call: .
clone_size: .
v_call: TRBV7-2
j_call: TRBJ2-7
cdr3_nt: TGTGCCAGCAGCGCAAACGGCGGTCTCTACGAGCAGTACTTC
cdr3_aa: CASSANGGLYEQYF

d_call: .
clone_size: many
v_call: TRBV9
j_call: TRBJ2-7
cdr3_nt: TGTGCCAGCAGCGGAGGAATCGGGTTGGACGAGCAGTACTTC
cdr3_aa: CASSGGIGLDEQYF

d_call: .
clone_size: .
v_call: TRBV14
j_call: TRBJ2-7
cdr3_nt: TGTGCCAGCAGCCAAGGTTTCAGCTACGAGCAGTACTTC
cdr3_aa: CASSQGFSYEQYF

d_call: .
clone_size: .
v_call: TRBV7-2
j_call: TRBJ1-4
cdr3_nt: TGTGCCAGCAGCCGTAGTCCAACTAATGAAAAACTGTTTTTT
cdr3_aa: CASSRSPTNEKLFF

d_call: .
clone_size: .
v_call: TRBV9
j_call: TRBJ1-2
cdr3_nt: TGTGCCAGCAGCCCCCGGGGCTACACCTTC
cdr3_aa: CASSPRGYTF

d_call: TRBD1
clone_size: once
v_call: TRBV25-1
j_call: TRBJ2-1
cdr3_nt: TGTGCCAGCAGTGAACCTACCCCCCCAGGGGGCCAGGGCAATGAGCAGTTCTTC
cdr3_aa: CASSEPTPPGGQGNEQFF

d_call: .
clone_size: .
v_call: TRBV19
j_call: TRBJ2-5
cdr3_nt: TGTGCCAGAAGAGGCCGCGAATACCTCCGAGAGACCCAGTACTTC
cdr3_aa: CARRGREYLRETQYF

d_call: TRBD2
clone_size: once
v_call: TRBV29-1
j_call: TRBJ2-1
cdr3_nt: TGCAGCGTTGGCCTAGCGGGGGAGAATGAGCAGTTCTTC
cdr3_aa: CSVGLAGENEQFF

d_call: .
clone_size: once
v_call: TRBV29-1
j_call: TRBJ1-1
cdr3_nt: TGCAGCGTTGCATCCATGCTCAGGTCGAACACTGAAGCTTTCTTT
cdr3_aa: CSVASMLRSNTEAFF

d_call: .
clone_size: .
v_call: TRBV2
j_call: TRBJ1-2
cdr3_nt: TGTGCCAGCAATCCAAACTATGGCTACACCTTC
cdr3_aa: CASNPNYGYTF

d_call: .
clone_size: .
v_call: TRBV9
j_call: TRBJ1-1
cdr3_nt: TGTGCCAGCAGCGTAGGAGGCCGGGGATCAGAAATAGCTTTCTTT
cdr3_aa: CASSVGGRGSEIAFF

d_call: TRBD1
clone_size: .
v_call: TRBV30
j_call: TRBJ1-5
cdr3_nt: TGTGCCTGGAGTGGACAGGGCCAGCCCCAGCATTTT
cdr3_aa: CAWSGQGQPQHF

d_call: .
clone_size: .
v_call: TRBV10-2
j_call: TRBJ2-3
cdr3_nt: TGCGCCAGCAACTACAAAAGTGATACGCAGTATTTT
cdr3_aa: CASNYKSDTQYF

d_call: TRBD1
clone_size: .
v_call: TRBV3-1/TRBV3-2
j_call: TRBJ1-2
cdr3_nt: TGTGCCAGCAGCCTCTCTGGACAGGTCAACTATGGCTACACCTTC
cdr3_aa: CASSLSGQVNYGYTF

d_call: TRBD1
clone_size: .
v_call: TRBV15
j_call: TRBJ1-2
cdr3_nt: TGTGCCACCAGCAGAGGAGGGGGACAGGGCTCTTATGGCTACACCTTC
cdr3_aa: CATSRGGGQGSYGYTF

d_call: TRBD1
clone_size: .
v_call: TRBV3-1/TRBV3-2
j_call: TRBJ2-2
cdr3_nt: TGTGCCAGCAGCCTTGGACAGGGGAACACCGGGGAGCTGTTTTTT
cdr3_aa: CASSLGQGNTGELFF

d_call: TRBD2
clone_size: .
v_call: TRBV30
j_call: TRBJ2-3
cdr3_nt: TGTGCCTGGAGGGCAGCGGGGGGTTCGGATACGCAGTATTTT
cdr3_aa: CAWRAAGGSDTQYF

d_call: .
clone_size: .
v_call: TRBV19
j_call: TRBJ1-2
cdr3_nt: TGTGCCAGTAGTATATCCCCCCCAGACAGGCTTGGCTACACCTTC
cdr3_aa: CASSISPPDRLGYTF

d_call: .
clone_size: .
v_call: TRBV7-2
j_call: TRBJ2-3
cdr3_nt: TGTGCCAGCAGCTCCCGAGCCTCAGATACGCAGTATTTT
cdr3_aa: CASSSRASDTQYF

d_call: .
clone_size: .
v_call: TRBV7-9
j_call: TRBJ2-1
cdr3_nt: TGTGCCAGCCGCTCCGGACAGTTAGGCAATGAGCAGTTCTTC
cdr3_aa: CASRSGQLGNEQFF

d_call: .
clone_size: .
v_call: TRBV7-9
j_call: TRBJ2-5
cdr3_nt: TGTGCCAGCACCACCCCTCCGGACCAAGAGACCCAGTACTTC
cdr3_aa: CASTTPPDQETQYF

d_call: .
clone_size: .
v_call: TRBV7-5
j_call: TRBJ1-5
cdr3_nt: TGTGCCAGAAGCGAGGGACAGGACCATCAGCCCCAGCATTTT
cdr3_aa: CARSEGQDHQPQHF

d_call: .
clone_size: .
v_call: TRBV5-6
j_call: TRBJ2-7
cdr3_nt: TGTGCCAGCAGCTTCGGGACTGTCACCTACGAGCAGTACTTC
cdr3_aa: CASSFGTVTYEQYF

d_call: .
clone_size: .
v_call: TRBV7-6
j_call: TRBJ1-1
cdr3_nt: TGTGCCAGCAGTTTAACCACAGATCTCGCCACTGAAGCTTTCTTT
cdr3_aa: CASSLTTDLATEAFF

d_call: .
clone_size: .
v_call: TRBV4-1
j_call: TRBJ1-1
cdr3_nt: TGCGCCAGCAGCCAAGGAACCCAGACTATCACTGAAGCTTTCTTT
cdr3_aa: CASSQGTQTITEAFF

d_call: .
clone_size: .
v_call: TRBV7-9
j_call: TRBJ1-4
cdr3_nt: TGTGCCAGCAGCCGCTCCGGGTCCCAGTCCGAAAAACTGTTTTTT
cdr3_aa: CASSRSGSQSEKLFF